This record covers a single TCR beta chain. Its antigen remains unknown. Only in-frame clones appear in the TCRdb table, and some are missing; sequencing was by immunoSEQ multiplex PCR. The sample consists of under 100,000 clones, around nine tenths of them appearing once. The data belong to a study of T cell responses to AZD1222 COVID-19 vaccine. Points from the study as a whole: Of spike-specific TCRs, nearly half reportedly target regions left unmutated in variants. Along spike, vaccine-associated CD4 TCRs were found throughout, with dominance at 160-218 and 743-854.

The CDR3 totals 13 residues. V was clipped by 5 bases and J by 2 bases, with 10 bases between them. CDR1 is KGHSH and CDR2 is LQKENI in the germline V gene. The sequence was obtained from an adult in good health. This chain joins TRBV18 and TRBJ2-7; weak D call: TRBD1 (5 bases). The material was peripheral blood, obtained on day 0 of AZD1222 vaccination. In DNA form, the CDR3 reads TGTGCCAGCTCAAGTCAGGGTGCCTACGAGCAGTACTTC. Amino acid sequence: CASSSQGAYEQYF.